Below, 12 T cell receptor beta chains from the same sample are listed, as sequenced in a study of CD8 T cells in ankylosing spondylitis (dated 2017 in TCRdb). Receptor libraries were prepared by 5' RACE. Instrument used: Illumina HiSeq 2500. The raw public reads went through TCRdb reprocessing: fastp at Q25, MiXCR clone calling, in-frame beta chains kept. Records with the same CDR3 protein are collapsed into one entry carrying the most frequent genes and DNA. For this sample there are about 250,000 distinct CDR3 sequences; over 9.5% appear just once. In total, the top ten clones hold 2.6% of the sample. Sequenced input: blood, either unsorted or a sorted T cell fraction (not recorded which). The receptors stem from a male donor with ankylosing spondylitis or in good health (not recorded which).

The chain uses TRBV6-4 and TRBJ2-1, with D perhaps assigned TRBD1 or TRBD2 (5 bases each). The V and J ends lost 8 bases and 6 bases respectively, with 20 bases between them. The germline V gene encodes CDR1 MRHNA and CDR2 SNTAGT. This CDR3 region has 15 residues. The CDR3 spells CASSKLGVRGNEQFF. CDR3 nucleotide sequence: TGTGCCAGCTCCAAGTTGGGGGTTCGGGGCAATGAGCAGTTCTTC.

The chain links TRBV7-9 to TRBJ1-5; D is unclear. The CDR3 sequence is 14 residues long. Trimming pared 2 bases from V and 0 bases from J, leaving 5 bases between. The V gene's germline CDR1 is SEHNR and CDR2 FQNEAQ (reference sequence). This CDR3 is CASSLSISNQPQHF. In DNA, the CDR3 is TGTGCCAGCAGCTTATCAATTAGCAATCAGCCCCAGCATTTT.

This clonotype was picked up many times. The chain uses TRBV7-2 and TRBJ1-3; maybe TRBD1 (5 bases). V was cut by 5 bases and J by 0 bases, with 5 bases left in between. Per germline, CDR1 SGHTA and CDR2 FQGNSA. The CDR3 is made up of 13 amino acids. The CDR3 DNA reads as TGTGCCAGCAGCGACAGCTCTGGAAACACCATATATTTT. Its translation is CASSDSSGNTIYF.

This clonotype was counted at least ten times. The chain has TRBV12-3 or TRBV12-4 and TRBJ1-3; no reliable D call. V dropped 3 bases and J dropped 3 bases, with 6 bases sitting between them. CDR3 size: 13 residues. The CDR3 sequence is CASSFWVGNTIYF. Written as DNA, the CDR3 is TGTGCCAGCAGTTTTTGGGTTGGAAACACCATATATTTT.

This clonotype was counted between two and nine times. This rearrangement joins TRBV14 to TRBJ1-6; 7 bases match TRBD1. CDR3 length: 16 residues. CDR1 and CDR2 (germline): SGHDN, FVKESK. V shed 4 bases, J shed 4 bases, and the junction held 7 bases outside the gene matches. The CDR3 bases are TGTGCCAGCAGCCGCCGAGGGACAGCTTATAATTCACCCCTCCACTTT. Amino acid sequence: CASSRRGTAYNSPLHF.

This clonotype was detected ten times or more. The genes are TRBV3-1 and TRBJ2-3; D is unclear. The V gene lost 1 base and the J gene lost 6 bases, with 8 bases spanning the gap. This CDR3 is built from 13 residues. The germline V gene has CDR1 LGHDT and CDR2 YNNKEL (reference sequence). The CDR3 DNA reads TGTGCCAGCAGCCAAGGTGAAGGGGATACGCAGTATTTT. Protein: CASSQGEGDTQYF.

This chain links TRBV5-4 with TRBJ1-4; no definite D call. Trimming stripped 1 base from V and 8 bases from J, with 12 bases between. The germline CDR1 and CDR2 sequences are SGHNT and YYREEE (reference sequence). This CDR3 has 14 residues. CDR3 sequence (DNA): TGTGCCAGCAGCTTGAACGGTAAAAAGGAAAAACTGTTTTTT. Translating gives CASSLNGKKEKLFF. Together with reference TRBV5-4 and TRBJ1-4, the CDR3 gives the full variable domain: ETGVTQSPTHLIKTRGQQVTLRCSSQSGHNTVSWYQQALGQGPQFIFQYYREEENGRGNFPPRFSGLQFPNYSSELNVNALELDDSALYLCASSLNGKKEKLFFGSGTQLSVL.

This clonotype was counted ten times or more. The CDR3 is CASSQGGGAVGAEQYF. The CDR3, as DNA: TGCGCCAGCAGCCAAGGGGGGGGAGCGGTGGGCGCCGAGCAGTACTTC. The gene calls are TRBV4-1 and TRBJ2-7, with 7 bases aligning to TRBD2. The junction had 12 bases not matched to a gene; V was cut back by 1 base and J by 6 bases. The CDR3 covers 16 residues. CDR1 and CDR2 from the germline V gene are MGHRA and YSYEKL.

This clonotype was observed a handful of times. This chain uses TRBV7-9 with TRBJ1-1; D is undetermined. Trimming took off 1 base at V and 5 bases at J, with 5 bases between the two ends. Germline V gene sequence: CDR1 SEHNR, CDR2 FQNEAQ (reference sequence). This CDR3 is built from 12 residues. The CDR3 nucleotides are TGTGCCAGCAGCTTAGAACAGACTGAAGCTTTCTTT. Translated: CASSLEQTEAFF.

This clonotype came up many times. The chain joins TRBV5-1 to TRBJ2-7; D uncertain. This CDR3 is 14 amino acids long. Trimming cost V 0 bases and J 3 bases, with 10 bases left between them. CDR1 is SGHRS and CDR2 is YFSETQ in the germline V gene. CDR3 loop: CASSLAASNYEQYF. DNA for the CDR3: TGCGCCAGCAGCTTGGCCGCCAGCAACTACGAGCAGTACTTC.

This chain links TRBV2 with TRBJ2-3; 7 nucleotides agree with TRBD2. After removal of 0 bases from V and 1 base from J, the junction contained 10 bases not matched to a gene. This CDR3 region has 18 residues. Germline V lookup: CDR1 SNHLY, CDR2 FYNNEI. The CDR3: CASSEARQLSGGTDTQYF. CDR3 bases: TGTGCCAGCAGTGAAGCGCGACAGTTGAGCGGGGGCACAGATACGCAGTATTTT.

This clonotype has at least ten counts. The rearrangement uses TRBV4-1 and TRBJ2-2; 8 bases agree with TRBD1. The CDR3 contains 16 residues. V dropped 0 bases and J dropped 3; count of bases not matched to a gene: 3. Germline CDR1 MGHRA, CDR2 YSYEKL. The CDR3, as DNA: TGCGCCAGCAGCCAAGAGGGGACAGGTTACACCGGGGAGCTGTTTTTT. Translated, it gives CASSQEGTGYTGELFF.